This T cell receptor beta chain was observed in a study of blood T cell repertoires in COVID-19. Background on the study: The study drew acute and convalescent COVID-19 samples from the United States, Italy and Spain. From T cells, B-cell-depleted T cells, or PBMCs came the material, which was cDNA or gDNA.

Source study methods: Estimation of nucleated cell counts relied on the amplification of reference gene primers. Produced via immunoSEQ multiplex PCR; TCRdb's table is partial and in-frame only. The V and J calls and the clone size are those of that table, but D and trimming were determined from the DNA. The sample yields a few hundred thousand clones, 88% seen once. This clone was seen just once. CDR1 and CDR2 (germline): KGHSH, LQKENI. This CDR3 has 14 residues. Unmatched junction bases numbered 2, after V lost 3 bases and J lost 2 bases. Input material: peripheral blood. This clonotype originated in an elderly man with acute or convalescent COVID-19. The chain carries TRBV18 and TRBJ2-3; 7 bases align to TRBD2. This chain's CDR3 is CASSPGGSTDTQYF. Written as DNA, the CDR3 is TGTGCCAGCTCACCGGGAGGGTCCACAGATACGCAGTATTTT.